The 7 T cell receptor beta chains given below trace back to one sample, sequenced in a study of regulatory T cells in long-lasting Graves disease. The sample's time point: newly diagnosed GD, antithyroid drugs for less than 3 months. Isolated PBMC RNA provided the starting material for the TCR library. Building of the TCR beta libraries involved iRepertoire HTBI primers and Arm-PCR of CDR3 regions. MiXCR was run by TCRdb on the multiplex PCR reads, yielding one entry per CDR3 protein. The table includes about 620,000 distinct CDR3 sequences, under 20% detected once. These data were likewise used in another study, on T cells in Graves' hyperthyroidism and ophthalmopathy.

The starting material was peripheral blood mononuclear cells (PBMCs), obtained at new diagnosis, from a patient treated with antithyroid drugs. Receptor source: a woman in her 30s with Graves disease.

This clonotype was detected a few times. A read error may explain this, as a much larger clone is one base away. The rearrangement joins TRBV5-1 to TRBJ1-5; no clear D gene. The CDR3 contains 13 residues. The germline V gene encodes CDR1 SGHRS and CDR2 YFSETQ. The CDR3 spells CASSLVPHQPQRF. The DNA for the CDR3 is TGCGCCAGCAGCTTGGTTCCGCATCAGCCCCAGCGTTTT.

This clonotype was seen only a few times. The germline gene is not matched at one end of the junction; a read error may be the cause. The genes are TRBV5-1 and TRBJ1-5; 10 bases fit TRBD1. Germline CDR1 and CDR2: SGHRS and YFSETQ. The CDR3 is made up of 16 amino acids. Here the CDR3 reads CASGLGTGVGNQPQHF. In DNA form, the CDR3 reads TGCGCCAGCGGCTTGGGGACAGGGGTCGGCAATCAGCCCCAGCATTTT.

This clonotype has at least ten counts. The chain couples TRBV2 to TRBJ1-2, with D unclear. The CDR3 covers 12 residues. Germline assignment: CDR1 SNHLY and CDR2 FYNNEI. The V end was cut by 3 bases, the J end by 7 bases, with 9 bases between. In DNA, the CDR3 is TGTGCCAGCAGTGACCCCCTGGGTGGCTACACCTTC. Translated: CASSDPLGGYTF.

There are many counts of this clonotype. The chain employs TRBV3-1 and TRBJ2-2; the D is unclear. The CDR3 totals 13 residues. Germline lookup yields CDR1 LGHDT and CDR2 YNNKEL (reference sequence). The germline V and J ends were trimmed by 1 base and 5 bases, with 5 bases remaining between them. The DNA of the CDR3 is TGTGCCAGCAGCCAAGTGGGGACCGGGGAGCTGTTTTTT. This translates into CASSQVGTGELFF.

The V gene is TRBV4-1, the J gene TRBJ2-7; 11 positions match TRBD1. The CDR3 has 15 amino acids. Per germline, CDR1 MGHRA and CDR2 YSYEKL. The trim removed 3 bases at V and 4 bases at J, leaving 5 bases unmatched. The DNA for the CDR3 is TGCGCCAGCAGCCATCCGGGACAGGGGGGGTACGAGCAGTACTTC. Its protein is CASSHPGQGGYEQYF.

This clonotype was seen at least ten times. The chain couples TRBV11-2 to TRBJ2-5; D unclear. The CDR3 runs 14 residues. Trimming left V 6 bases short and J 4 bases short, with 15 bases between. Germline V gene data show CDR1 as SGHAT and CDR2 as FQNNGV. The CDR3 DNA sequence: TGTGCCAGCAGACTTAACTACCCCTTAGAGACCCAGTACTTC. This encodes CASRLNYPLETQYF.

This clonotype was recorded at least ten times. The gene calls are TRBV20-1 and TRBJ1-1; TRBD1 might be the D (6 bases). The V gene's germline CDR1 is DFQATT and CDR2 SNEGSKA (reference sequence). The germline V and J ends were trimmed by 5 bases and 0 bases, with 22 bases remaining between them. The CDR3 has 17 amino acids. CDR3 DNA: TGCAGTGCTCCCTGGACAGCGGGGGATGTCATGAACACTGAAGCTTTCTTT. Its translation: CSAPWTAGDVMNTEAFF.